What follows are 24 T cell receptor beta chains derived from one specimen sequenced in a study of T cells in localized non-small cell lung cancer. Using immunoSEQ multiplex PCR, the repertoire was profiled, and TCRdb retains in-frame clones only, with some absent. The table lists tens of thousands of clones, over 80% of them singletons, with 3.5% to 5% in the top ten. The sample was peripheral blood mononuclear cells, taken before any cancer treatment. The receptors stem from a woman aged 35 to 70 with stage III lung adenocarcinoma.

This clone was found a few times. The chain uses TRBV2 and TRBJ2-7; 12 bases fit TRBD2. The CDR3 loop spans 17 amino acids. Germline V gene sequence: CDR1 SNHLY, CDR2 FYNNEI. V trimming: 0 bases; J trimming: 1 base; junction bases outside the gene matches: 4. CDR3 nucleotide sequence: TGTGCCAGCAGTGAAGCCGGGACTAGCGGGCTTTCCTACGAGCAGTACTTC. Amino acid sequence: CASSEAGTSGLSYEQYF. The full variable domain, in which reference TRBV2 and TRBJ2-7 provide the parts outside the CDR3, is EPEVTQTPSHQVTQMGQEVILRCVPISNHLYFYWYRQILGQKVEFLVSFYNNEISEKSEIFDDQFSVERPDGSNFTLKIRSTKLEDSAMYFCASSEAGTSGLSYEQYFGPGTRLTVT.

This clone has a handful of counts. The CDR3, as DNA: TGTGCCAGCAGCTCCGACAGCTCTGGGGCCAACGTCCTGACTTTC. This encodes CASSSDSSGANVLTF. The chain has TRBV5-6 and TRBJ2-6; possibly TRBD1 for D (5 bases). This CDR3 contains 15 residues. The germline V gene encodes CDR1 SGHDT and CDR2 YYEEEE. The V and J ends lost 3 bases and 0 bases respectively, with 7 bases between them.

CDR3 sequence: CAWKRQGTTDTQYF. CDR3 sequence (DNA): TGTGCCTGGAAAAGACAGGGGACCACAGATACGCAGTATTTT. The chain has TRBV30 and TRBJ2-3; 8 nucleotides match TRBD1. Germline CDR1 reads GTSNPN; CDR2 reads SVGIG (reference sequence). This CDR3 region has 14 residues. Trimming cost V 4 bases and J 2 bases; bases outside gene matches: 5.

This rearrangement joins TRBV4-1 to TRBJ1-1; 10 nucleotides align to TRBD1. CDR1 is MGHRA, CDR2 YSYEKL, per germline. V lost 5 bases and J lost 4; bases outside the gene matches: 1. The CDR3 has 13 amino acids. Written as DNA, the CDR3 is TGCGCCAGCAGCTGGGACAGGGGCACTGAAGCTTTCTTT. Encoded protein: CASSWDRGTEAFF.

The gene calls are TRBV19 and TRBJ2-3; D possibly corresponds to TRBD1 (6 bases). CDR1 and CDR2 (germline): LNHDA, SQIVND (reference sequence). Trimming took off 8 bases at V and 4 bases at J, with 13 bases between the two ends. This CDR3 comprises 13 residues. The CDR3 DNA follows: TGTGCCAGTCAGGTAGGGGGAGCAGATACGCAGTATTTT. This sequence encodes CASQVGGADTQYF. The full variable domain, rest sourced from reference TRBV19 and TRBJ2-3, is DGGITQSPKYLFRKEGQNVTLSCEQNLNHDAMYWYRQDPGQGLRLIYYSQIVNDFQKGDIAEGYSVSREKKESFPLTVTSAQKNPTAFYLCASQVGGADTQYFGPGTRLTVL.

The CDR3, as DNA: TGTGCCTGGAGTGCTAAGTCCAGAGAGACCCAGTACTTC. Protein sequence: CAWSAKSRETQYF. This sequence joins TRBV30 and TRBJ2-5; D not resolved. The germline V gene has CDR1 GTSNPN and CDR2 SVGIG (reference sequence). The CDR3 has 13 amino acids. The V end was cut by 1 base, the J end by 4 bases, with 10 bases between.

V usage is TRBV11-2 and J usage is TRBJ1-1; D possibly corresponds to TRBD1 (5 bases). This CDR3 comprises 13 residues. The germline V gene has CDR1 SGHAT and CDR2 FQNNGV. V gave up 2 bases and J gave up 10 bases, with 14 bases separating them. CDR3 protein: CASSLSPRDGAFF. The CDR3 bases are TGTGCCAGCAGCTTATCCCCTCGGGACGGAGCTTTCTTT.

The rearrangement uses TRBV7-2 and TRBJ1-3, with D unclear. The V and J ends lost 5 bases and 2 bases respectively, with 10 bases between them. This CDR3 spans 14 amino acids. Per the germline V gene, CDR1 is SGHTA and CDR2 is FQGNSA. The CDR3 bases are TGTGCCAGCAGCGCTGGGTTTCCTGGAAACACCATATATTTT. Its protein product is CASSAGFPGNTIYF.

The rearrangement uses TRBV7-8 and TRBJ2-7; 10 bases are shared with TRBD2. V lost 1 base and J lost 3; bases outside the gene matches: 3. Germline V gives CDR1 SGHVS, CDR2 FQNEAQ. The CDR3 loop spans 15 amino acids. CDR3 sequence reads: CASSLGASGSYEQYF. In DNA form, the CDR3 reads TGTGCCAGCAGCTTAGGTGCTAGCGGGAGCTACGAGCAGTACTTC.

In its sample, this clone was seen once. The genes are TRBV5-4 and TRBJ1-1; 9 positions match TRBD1. The length of the CDR3 is 14 residues. After removal of 2 bases from V and 5 bases from J, the junction contained 4 bases not matched to a gene. From germline, CDR1 is SGHNT and CDR2 YYREEE (reference sequence). The CDR3 sequence: CASSLRTGVTEAFF. For the CDR3, the DNA is TGTGCCAGCAGCTTAAGGACAGGGGTAACTGAAGCTTTCTTT.

This chain links TRBV18 with TRBJ2-1; 8 bases fit TRBD2. The V gene end was trimmed by 1 base and the J gene end by 9 bases; junction bases not matched to a gene: 8. This CDR3 has 15 residues. The germline V gene encodes CDR1 KGHSH and CDR2 LQKENI. The DNA of the CDR3 is TGTGCCAGCTCACCACTACGGGAGGGCCGTGGTGAGCAGTTCTTC. It encodes CASSPLREGRGEQFF.

J is TRBJ1-1 and V is TRBV14, with 8 bases identical to TRBD1. The germline CDR1 and CDR2 sequences are SGHDN and FVKESK. The V gene end was trimmed by 2 bases and the J gene end by 3 bases; junction bases not matched to a gene: 5. The CDR3 loop spans 15 amino acids. The CDR3 is CASSQRTGWHTEAFF. The DNA of the CDR3 is TGTGCCAGCAGCCAACGGACAGGGTGGCACACTGAAGCTTTCTTT. The full variable domain, with the rest looked up from reference TRBV14 and TRBJ1-1, is EAGVTQFPSHSVIEKGQTVTLRCDPISGHDNLYWYRRVMGKEIKFLLHFVKESKQDESGMPNNRFLAERTGGTYSTLKVQPAELEDSGVYFCASSQRTGWHTEAFFGQGTRLTVV.

J is TRBJ2-2 and V is TRBV5-1, with D uncertain. This CDR3 is 12 amino acids long. Trimming shortened V by 3 bases and J by 1 base, and 1 base separated the two germline ends. Germline CDR1 reads SGHRS; CDR2 reads YFSETQ. The chain's CDR3 is CASSWNTGELFF. In nucleotides, the CDR3 is TGCGCCAGCAGCTGGAACACCGGGGAGCTGTTTTTT.

The chain recombines TRBV2 with TRBJ2-1, with D unclear. Trimming cost V 6 bases and J 5 bases, with 5 bases left between them. The CDR3 consists of 11 residues. CDR1 SNHLY and CDR2 FYNNEI come from the germline V gene. In nucleotides, the CDR3 is TGTGCCAGCAGCGGTAACAATGAGCAGTTCTTC. This translates into CASSGNNEQFF.

The chain recombines TRBV2 with TRBJ1-5, with 8 bases matching TRBD1. J was trimmed by 3 bases and V by 7 bases; bases with no gene match: 8. Germline V gives CDR1 SNHLY, CDR2 FYNNEI. This CDR3 has 15 amino acids. DNA for the CDR3: TGTGCCAGCACCCTGACAGGGGCCTTCAATCAGCCCCAGCATTTT. It translates to CASTLTGAFNQPQHF.

The gene calls are TRBV5-6 and TRBJ2-1, with 14 positions matching TRBD2. CDR1 and CDR2 from the germline V gene are SGHDT and YYEEEE. The V segment lost 2 bases and the J segment 9 bases; nucleotides outside the gene matches: 4. The CDR3 spans 15 residues. In DNA form, the CDR3 reads TGTGCCAGCAGCTTCGGGACTAGCGGGAGAGCTGAGCAGTTCTTC. Encoded protein: CASSFGTSGRAEQFF.

The V gene is TRBV2, the J gene TRBJ1-2; TRBD1 might be the D (6 bases). V was pared by 5 bases and J by 8 bases, with 18 bases between. The CDR3 totals 14 residues. CDR1 SNHLY and CDR2 FYNNEI come from the germline V gene. CDR3 loop: CASSPITGLGGYTF. The DNA for the CDR3 is TGTGCCAGCAGTCCTATAACAGGGTTAGGAGGCTACACCTTC.

The CDR3 DNA follows: TGTGCCAGCAGCATGGGAGAGAGGTGGGAGACCCAGTACTTC. Translated, it gives CASSMGERWETQYF. The rearrangement uses TRBV5-4 and TRBJ2-5, with D possibly being TRBD2 (5 bases). V gave up 4 bases and J gave up 5 bases, with 15 bases separating them. From germline, CDR1 is SGHNT and CDR2 YYREEE (reference sequence). This CDR3 has 14 residues.

This clone came up once. The chain links TRBV7-8 to TRBJ2-1; perhaps TRBD1 as D (6 bases). The germline gives CDR1 SGHVS, CDR2 FQNEAQ. CDR3 length equals 19 residues. Trimming removed 5 bases from V and 0 bases from J, with 23 bases in between. In nucleotides, the CDR3 is TGTGCCAGCAGCGCTACAGGGTCGGCTAGCAGGAGCTCCTACAATGAGCAGTTCTTC. Amino acid sequence: CASSATGSASRSSYNEQFF.

The rearrangement joins TRBV5-1 to TRBJ1-1; a possible D gene is TRBD1 (5 bases). Germline V gene lookup returns CDR1 SGHRS and CDR2 YFSETQ. The germline V and J ends were trimmed by 3 bases and 1 base, with 10 bases remaining between them. The CDR3 sequence is 14 residues long. CDR3 sequence: CASSWEQANTEAFF. DNA of the CDR3: TGCGCCAGCAGCTGGGAACAGGCGAACACTGAAGCTTTCTTT.

V usage is TRBV2 and J usage is TRBJ1-2; D unclear. The germline CDR1 and CDR2 sequences are SNHLY and FYNNEI. Trimming took 8 bases from V and 0 from J, leaving 10 bases between them. The CDR3 runs 13 residues. This chain's CDR3 is CASSQFSNYGYTF. As DNA, the CDR3 is TGTGCCAGCTCGCAATTCTCTAACTATGGCTACACCTTC.

The J gene is TRBJ2-1, the V gene TRBV2, with 9 positions matching TRBD1. With 5 bases clipped from V and 7 bases from J, the junction kept 3 bases outside the gene matches. CDR1 and CDR2 from the germline V gene are SNHLY and FYNNEI. This CDR3 region has 13 residues. The CDR3 loop is CASSRQGGNEQFF. The CDR3 nucleotides read TGTGCCAGCAGTCGACAGGGGGGAAATGAGCAGTTCTTC.

The chain recombines TRBV30 with TRBJ2-3, with D possibly matching TRBD1 (5 bases). Germline CDR1 is GTSNPN and CDR2 is SVGIG (reference sequence). The ends were cut back, 4 bases at V and 6 bases at J, with 20 bases in the middle. The CDR3 runs to 15 residues. Here the CDR3 reads CAWMSWQGELDTQYF. The CDR3 nucleotides read TGTGCCTGGATGTCTTGGCAGGGCGAATTGGATACGCAGTATTTT.

This rearrangement joins TRBV18 to TRBJ1-1, with D uncertain. The germline V and J ends were trimmed by 1 base and 5 bases, with 14 bases remaining between them. The germline CDR1 and CDR2 sequences are KGHSH and LQKENI. There are 15 residues in the CDR3. The CDR3 reads CASSPLTVSGTEAFF. The CDR3 DNA sequence: TGTGCCAGCTCACCACTAACAGTTTCGGGGACTGAAGCTTTCTTT.